These T cell receptor beta chains were read from a single sample in a study of blood T cells in healthy people across ages. MiXCR, applied by TCRdb to the 5' RACE reads, yields one record per CDR3 protein. Of 780,000 or so distinct CDR3 sequences in the sample, about 56% are singletons; the top ten hold 25% to 30%. The specimen sequenced was blood. Receptor source: a man between 40 and 49 years old in good health. CDR3s include the opening cysteine and the closing phenylalanine or tryptophan. Each record gives: CDR3 length, clone size, D gene, V gene, J gene, CDR3 DNA, CDR3 protein. The D gene is left open where the match is weak. Where a row states a size, it is once, few, many or the class of an expanded clone; other rows omit it.

len: 14
abundance: few
d_gene: NA
v_gene: TRBV29-1
j_gene: TRBJ2-6
CDR3nt: TGCAGCGCCGCGCCCTACTCTGGGGCCAACGTCCTGACTTTC
CDR3aa: CSAAPYSGANVLTF

len: 14
abundance: many
d_gene: NA
v_gene: TRBV4-2
j_gene: TRBJ2-5
CDR3nt: TGTGCCAGCAGCCAAGAGCTCAGCGACGAGACCCAGTACTTC
CDR3aa: CASSQELSDETQYF

len: 12
abundance: NA
d_gene: TRBD2
v_gene: TRBV20-1
j_gene: TRBJ2-5
CDR3nt: TGCAGTGCGAGCGGGGGGCAAGAGACCCAGTACTTC
CDR3aa: CSASGGQETQYF

len: 15
abundance: NA
d_gene: NA
v_gene: TRBV27
j_gene: TRBJ2-3
CDR3nt: TGTGCCAGCAGTTTGTCAGGGCAAAGCACAGATACGCAGTATTTT
CDR3aa: CASSLSGQSTDTQYF

len: 14
abundance: few
d_gene: NA
v_gene: TRBV6-6
j_gene: TRBJ1-5
CDR3nt: TGTGCCAGCAGTACGACTGAAGTCAATCAGCCCCAGCATTTT
CDR3aa: CASSTTEVNQPQHF

len: 17
abundance: NA
d_gene: TRBD2
v_gene: TRBV7-2
j_gene: TRBJ2-2
CDR3nt: TGTGCCACTACGGGACTAGCGGCTCCTGGGGGCACCGGGGAGCTGTTTTTT
CDR3aa: CATTGLAAPGGTGELFF

len: 17
abundance: NA
d_gene: TRBD1
v_gene: TRBV27
j_gene: TRBJ1-2
CDR3nt: TGTGCCAGCAGTTTAACCAGGGGGCGGACGGCTAACTATGGCTACACCTTC
CDR3aa: CASSLTRGRTANYGYTF

len: 16
abundance: many
d_gene: NA
v_gene: TRBV5-5
j_gene: TRBJ2-5
CDR3nt: TGTGCCAGCAGCTTGGCCGCAACAGGGAGTCAAGAGACCCAGTACTTC
CDR3aa: CASSLAATGSQETQYF

len: 14
abundance: NA
d_gene: NA
v_gene: TRBV5-1
j_gene: TRBJ1-4
CDR3nt: TGCGCCAGCAGCCGTGGCGGGACTAATGAAAAACTGTTTTTT
CDR3aa: CASSRGGTNEKLFF

len: 13
abundance: few
d_gene: TRBD1
v_gene: TRBV24-1
j_gene: TRBJ2-1
CDR3nt: TGTGCCACCACGAGGACAGGGGCACATGAGCAGTTCTTC
CDR3aa: CATTRTGAHEQFF

len: 15
abundance: NA
d_gene: TRBD1
v_gene: TRBV9
j_gene: TRBJ2-7
CDR3nt: TGTGCCAGCAGCCCGCAGACAGGGAACGTCTACGAGCAGTACTTC
CDR3aa: CASSPQTGNVYEQYF

len: 14
abundance: few
d_gene: NA
v_gene: TRBV9
j_gene: TRBJ2-1
CDR3nt: TGTGCCAGCACACTCGGGACGGTTAACAATGAGCAGTTCTTC
CDR3aa: CASTLGTVNNEQFF

len: 13
abundance: few
d_gene: NA
v_gene: TRBV7-9
j_gene: TRBJ2-2
CDR3nt: TGTGCCAGCAGCTTAAGGAACACCGGGGAGCTGTTTTTT
CDR3aa: CASSLRNTGELFF